These 18 T cell receptor beta chains were all obtained from the same sample, sequenced in a study of T cell responses to AZD1222 COVID-19 vaccine. Sequencing used immunoSEQ multiplex PCR; TCRdb keeps in-frame clones, though not all of them. The table shows 130,000 or so clones, with approximately 88% occurring only once. The specimen comprised peripheral blood, sampled on day 0 of AZD1222 vaccination. The receptors stem from an adult in good health.

The rearrangement uses TRBV7-8 and TRBJ2-1, with 9 bases identical to TRBD1. The CDR3 totals 16 residues. The germline gives CDR1 SGHVS, CDR2 FQNEAQ. The V and J ends lost 4 bases and 1 base, in that order; junction bases with no gene match: 5. The CDR3 sequence is CASSWWGTGSYNEQFF. The CDR3 DNA reads as TGTGCCAGCAGCTGGTGGGGGACAGGGTCCTACAATGAGCAGTTCTTC. The complete variable domain, with remaining parts taken from reference TRBV7-8 and TRBJ2-1, reads GAGVSQSPRYKVAKRGQDVALRCDPISGHVSLFWYQQALGQGPEFLTYFQNEAQLDKSGLPSDRFFAERPEGSVSTLKIQRTQQEDSAVYLCASSWWGTGSYNEQFFGPGTRLTVL.

This sequence joins TRBV7-2 and TRBJ2-3; D remains unclear. The CDR3 sequence is 12 residues long. Germline assignment: CDR1 SGHTA and CDR2 FQGNSA. The V and J ends lost 0 bases and 8 bases respectively, with 6 bases between them. CDR3 in amino acids: CASSLARATQYF. CDR3 sequence (DNA): TGTGCCAGCAGCTTAGCCCGGGCTACGCAGTATTTT.

CDR3 coding DNA: TGTGCCAGCAGCCGTCCAGGGTCTAGTGAGCAGTTCTTC. Its protein product is CASSRPGSSEQFF. The chain combines TRBV12-3 or TRBV12-4 with TRBJ2-1, with D possibly being TRBD1 (5 bases). The V gene lost 6 bases and the J gene lost 9 bases, with 15 bases spanning the gap. This CDR3 is 13 amino acids long.

The chain couples TRBV4-2 to TRBJ1-5; 10 nucleotides match TRBD1. CDR3 length: 17 amino acids. After removal of 0 bases from V and 0 bases from J, the junction contained 2 bases not matched to a gene. CDR1 and CDR2 from the germline V gene are LGHNA and YNFKEQ. The CDR3 protein is CASSQEGTGVSNQPQHF. CDR3 coding DNA: TGTGCCAGCAGCCAAGAAGGGACAGGGGTTAGCAATCAGCCCCAGCATTTT.

This chain uses TRBV9 with TRBJ1-2, with D uncertain. V lost 3 bases and J 0 bases, leaving 6 bases between the germline ends. This CDR3 is 13 amino acids long. The germline gives CDR1 SGDLS, CDR2 YYNGEE. The CDR3 DNA reads as TGTGCCAGCAGCGCCGAACCTAACTATGGCTACACCTTC. The encoded protein is CASSAEPNYGYTF.

V and J are TRBV7-8 and TRBJ1-2, with D possibly matching TRBD1 (6 bases). CDR1 is SGHVS and CDR2 is FQNEAQ in the germline V gene. Trimming removed 2 bases from V and 1 base from J, with 14 bases in between. The CDR3 is 16 residues long. The CDR3 region has the DNA TGTGCCAGCAGCTTATTAAGGACAGATGATAACTATGGCTACACCTTC. Translated, it gives CASSLLRTDDNYGYTF. Together with reference TRBV7-8 and TRBJ1-2, the CDR3 gives the full variable domain: GAGVSQSPRYKVAKRGQDVALRCDPISGHVSLFWYQQALGQGPEFLTYFQNEAQLDKSGLPSDRFFAERPEGSVSTLKIQRTQQEDSAVYLCASSLLRTDDNYGYTFGSGTRLTVV.

V and J are TRBV5-5 and TRBJ2-7, with TRBD1 matching 8 bases. Trimming took 3 bases from V and 0 from J; bases not matched to a gene: 5. This CDR3 contains 15 residues. The germline CDR1 and CDR2 sequences are SGHKS and YYEKEE (reference sequence). CDR3 nucleotides: TGTGCCAGCAGCTGGAGGACAGGGAACTCCTACGAGCAGTACTTC. Translation gives CASSWRTGNSYEQYF. Looking up the rest from reference TRBV5-5 and TRBJ2-7 gives the full variable domain: DAGVTQSPTHLIKTRGQQVTLRCSPISGHKSVSWYQQVLGQGPQFIFQYYEKEERGRGNFPDRFSARQFPNYSSELNVNALLLGDSALYLCASSWRTGNSYEQYFGPGTRLTVT.

CDR3 DNA: TGTGCCAGCAGCTTGGGACAGGCTAACACTGAAGCTTTCTTT. This translates into CASSLGQANTEAFF. The chain recombines TRBV5-4 with TRBJ1-1, with D perhaps matching TRBD1 (6 bases). CDR3 length: 14 residues. Between the trimmed V and J ends, which lost 0 bases and 2 bases, there was a span of 8 bases. Germline assignment: CDR1 SGHNT and CDR2 YYREEE (reference sequence).

The chain joins TRBV4-2 to TRBJ2-2, with 10 bases lining up with TRBD2. This CDR3 is built from 16 residues. Germline lookup yields CDR1 LGHNA and CDR2 YNFKEQ. The V and J ends lost 4 bases and 3 bases, in that order; junction bases with no gene match: 5. The CDR3, as DNA: TGTGCCAGCAGCCGAACCAGCGGGAGGGACACCGGGGAGCTGTTTTTT. It yields the protein CASSRTSGRDTGELFF.

The chain is built from TRBV7-2 and TRBJ1-4; the D gene is possibly TRBD1 (5 bases). Trimming took 5 bases from V and 5 from J, leaving 9 bases between them. Germline V lookup: CDR1 SGHTA, CDR2 FQGNSA. There are 13 residues in the CDR3. CDR3 loop: CASSRGPNEKLFF. The CDR3 bases are TGTGCCAGCAGCCGGGGCCCGAATGAAAAACTGTTTTTT.

This clone came up once. The rearrangement joins TRBV27 to TRBJ1-5; 8 nucleotides agree with TRBD1. The trim removed 4 bases at V and 2 bases at J, leaving 4 bases unmatched. Germline assignment: CDR1 MNHEY and CDR2 SMNVEV (reference sequence). The CDR3 length is 15 residues. The CDR3, as DNA: TGTGCCAGCAGTTATGGACAGGGTCGCAATCAGCCCCAGCATTTT. This codes for CASSYGQGRNQPQHF.

The count of this clone is one. The V call is TRBV2, the J call TRBJ2-7; possible D gene TRBD1, 6 bases. Germline V CDR1 and CDR2: SNHLY, FYNNEI. Trimming removed 6 bases at V and 0 bases at J, with 12 bases between. This CDR3 has 14 residues. This CDR3 reads CASSRRDISYEQYF. The CDR3 region has the DNA TGTGCCAGCAGCCGCCGGGACATCTCCTACGAGCAGTACTTC.

This clone occurred once. This rearrangement joins TRBV7-2 to TRBJ2-3; D is unresolved. Germline V gene data show CDR1 as SGHTA and CDR2 as FQGNSA. The V and J ends lost 7 bases and 5 bases respectively, with 10 bases between them. The length of the CDR3 is 12 residues. CDR3 in amino acids: CASKPAGDTQYF. In DNA, the CDR3 is TGTGCCAGCAAGCCGGCAGGAGATACGCAGTATTTT.

The gene calls are TRBV7-8 and TRBJ1-2; D gene unclear. CDR1 and CDR2 (germline): SGHVS, FQNEAQ. The V end was cut by 6 bases, the J end by 0 bases, with 11 bases between. CDR3 size: 14 residues. The CDR3 DNA reads TGTGCCAGCAGTCCTCGGGGAACTAACTATGGCTACACCTTC. It codes for CASSPRGTNYGYTF.

The genes are TRBV11-3 and TRBJ2-1; 9 nucleotides line up with TRBD2. J gave up 7 bases and V 5 bases, and 9 bases lay outside the gene matches. Germline V gene lookup returns CDR1 SGHNT and CDR2 YENEEA. The CDR3 is made up of 15 amino acids. DNA for the CDR3: TGTGCCAGCAGCCTTCTAGCGGGGTCTAGGAATGAGCAGTTCTTC. Translation: CASSLLAGSRNEQFF. The full variable domain, rest sourced from reference TRBV11-3 and TRBJ2-1, is EAGVVQSPRYKIIEKKQPVAFWCNPISGHNTLYWYLQNLGQGPELLIRYENEEAVDDSQLPKDRFSAERLKGVDSTLKIQPAELGDSAVYLCASSLLAGSRNEQFFGPGTRLTVL.

This chain joins TRBV6-4 and TRBJ2-1, with TRBD2 as a possible D gene (6 bases). The germline CDR1 and CDR2 sequences are MRHNA and SNTAGT. The V gene lost 4 bases and the J gene lost 8 bases, with 15 bases spanning the gap. The CDR3 is 14 amino acids. CDR3 sequence (DNA): TGTGCCAGCAGTGGCCAAGGCAGGGAGGATGAGCAGTTCTTC. Protein: CASSGQGREDEQFF.

The genes are TRBV29-1 and TRBJ2-3; either TRBD1 or TRBD2 may fit D (6 bases each). Trimming removed 8 bases from V and 0 bases from J, with 15 bases in between. The germline V gene encodes CDR1 SQVTM and CDR2 ANQGSEA. This CDR3 has 14 residues. The CDR3 here is CSIKGGKSTDTQYF. For the CDR3, the DNA is TGCAGCATAAAAGGGGGGAAAAGCACAGATACGCAGTATTTT.

The chain carries TRBV5-6 and TRBJ1-2; the D gene is possibly TRBD1 (5 bases). The CDR3 length is 15 residues. CDR1 and CDR2 from the germline V gene are SGHDT and YYEEEE. V shed 5 bases and J shed 3 bases, with 17 bases lying between them. This CDR3 is CASRYDSDRYYGYTF. The CDR3 DNA reads TGTGCCAGCAGATATGACAGTGACCGGTACTATGGCTACACCTTC.